The T cell receptor (beta chain) described here comes from a study of shared clonotypes between healthy human individuals. Whole-study findings and limits: Despite large depth, rarefaction showed incomplete sorted-subset sequencing. Represented diversity (both genetic and exposure-history) was limited by the small number of donors. Sampling covered nothing but blood. Tissue TCR repertoires likely differ from those found in blood. It was the non-shared clonotypes that had lower generation probabilities than clonotypes shared by all four donors.

Here immunoSEQ multiplex PCR was the method, and the copy in TCRdb shows in-frame clones only, minus some. This table holds roughly 520,000 clones, around 96% found once. As to this clone: The antigen is undetermined.

Trimming removed 3 bases from V and 2 bases from J; junction bases left unmatched: 7. Germline loops: CDR1 SGDLS, CDR2 YYNGEE. CDR3 length: 15 residues. The chain joins TRBV9 to TRBJ2-7; 8 bases fit TRBD2. The receptor was derived from a woman in her twenties or thirties in good health. Material for sequencing was naive CD4+ T cells sorted from blood. Subset indicated: CD45RA+ positively selected. Here the CDR3 DNA reads TGTGCCAGCAGCGCGACTAGCGCCTTCCCCTACGAGCAGTACTTC. This gives the protein CASSATSAFPYEQYF.